Following are 30 T cell receptor beta chains from one sample sequenced in a study of technical replicates of blood from a handful of donors. Using immunoSEQ multiplex PCR, the repertoire was profiled, and TCRdb retains in-frame clones only, with some absent. This table holds 70,000 to 80,000 clones, roughly 91% found once. Sequencing used T cells isolated from PBMCs. The receptors come from a human donor in good health. Some clones in this sample may be carry-over from other donors' samples.

V is TRBV2 and J is TRBJ2-2, with D perhaps TRBD2 (5 bases). Germline V gene sequence: CDR1 SNHLY, CDR2 FYNNEI. There are 15 residues in the CDR3. Deletions cut 4 bases from V and 0 bases from J, with 9 bases between. The CDR3 coding sequence is TGTGCCAGCAGTGGGTTAGCGTCGAACACCGGGGAGCTGTTTTTT. It codes for CASSGLASNTGELFF.

V is TRBV21-1 and J is TRBJ1-2; TRBD1 was called by the table and not checked on the DNA. TRBV21-1 is a pseudogene locus. This CDR3 is built from 16 residues. The CDR3: CASSRPPAGTPGGYTF. The CDR3 DNA is TGTGCCAGCAGCAGGCCCCCCGCAGGCACCCCAGGAGGCTACACCTTC.

V gene TRBV2 combines with J gene TRBJ1-2, with 8 bases fitting TRBD1. Germline CDR1 is SNHLY and CDR2 is FYNNEI. CDR3 length equals 15 residues. The V gene end was trimmed by 6 bases and the J gene end by 6 bases; junction bases not matched to a gene: 12. CDR3 bases: TGTGCCAGCAGGGACCTGGACAGGGCGTACGATGGCTACACCTTC. This translates into CASRDLDRAYDGYTF.

This chain links TRBV6-5 with TRBJ2-7, with TRBD1 as a possible D gene (6 bases). Trimming cost V 4 bases and J 0 bases, with 13 bases left between them. Germline V gives CDR1 MNHEY, CDR2 SVGAGI. The CDR3 has 15 amino acids. The CDR3 loop is CASSSNRVGSYEQYF. CDR3 bases: TGTGCCAGCAGTTCCAACAGGGTCGGCTCCTACGAGCAGTACTTC.

The V and J genes are TRBV30 and TRBJ2-1; 7 bases are shared with TRBD2. This CDR3 is 15 amino acids long. V lost 2 bases and J lost 8; bases outside the gene matches: 12. Germline CDR1 and CDR2: GTSNPN and SVGIG (reference sequence). This chain's CDR3 is CAWSSWGGRRDEQFF. The DNA of the CDR3 is TGTGCCTGGAGTTCCTGGGGGGGAAGGCGTGATGAGCAGTTCTTC. The complete variable domain, with remaining parts taken from reference TRBV30 and TRBJ2-1, reads SQTIHQWPATLVQPVGSPLSLECTVEGTSNPNLYWYRQAAGRGLQLLFYSVGIGQISSEVPQNLSASRPQDRQFILSSKKLLLSDSGFYLCAWSSWGGRRDEQFFGPGTRLTVL.

In regard to this clone: The same CDR3 is also encoded by other DNA sequences in this sample. Here the CDR3 reads CACLGGGNTEAFF. The CDR3 bases are TGTGCCTGCCTAGGGGGGGGGAACACTGAAGCTTTCTTT. This chain uses TRBV30 with TRBJ1-1; tentative D call: TRBD1 (6 bases). Looked up from germline, CDR1 is GTSNPN and CDR2 is SVGIG (reference sequence). CDR3 size: 13 residues. Trimming cost V 6 bases and J 1 base, with 12 bases left between them.

The chain uses TRBV28 and TRBJ2-7; possible D gene TRBD1, 5 bases. The germline gives CDR1 MDHEN, CDR2 SYDVKM. This CDR3 is 15 amino acids long. The ends were cut back, 3 bases at V and 3 bases at J, with 15 bases in the middle. The CDR3 protein is CASSFPQGGDYEQYF. The CDR3 region has the DNA TGTGCCAGCAGTTTCCCTCAGGGTGGTGACTACGAGCAGTACTTC.

This clone was detected once. The V and J genes are TRBV5-1 and TRBJ2-5; D is perhaps TRBD2 (6 bases). The V gene's germline CDR1 is SGHRS and CDR2 YFSETQ. The V end was cut by 4 bases, the J end by 5 bases, with 24 bases between. The CDR3 extends over 17 amino acids. CDR3 nucleotide sequence: TGCGCCAGCAGCACAAGGGATAGTTCAACGGGAGCCGAGACCCAGTACTTC. This translates into CASSTRDSSTGAETQYF.

In its sample, this clone was seen once. The chain combines TRBV5-5 with TRBJ1-3; D gene ambiguous. V was clipped by 4 bases and J by 4 bases, with 12 bases between them. The CDR3 length is 14 residues. CDR1 and CDR2 (germline): SGHKS, YYEKEE (reference sequence). The CDR3 protein is CASSRPAVGNTIYF. The CDR3, as DNA: TGTGCCAGCAGCCGACCCGCGGTAGGAAACACCATATATTTT.

This clone was observed once. The V call is TRBV27, the J call TRBJ1-1, with 7 bases identical to TRBD1. V was clipped by 4 bases and J by 4 bases; unmatched bases: 6. Germline CDR1 is MNHEY and CDR2 is SMNVEV (reference sequence). The CDR3 has 14 residues. Here the CDR3 DNA reads TGTGCCAGCAGTTCCCTACAGGGGAGCACTGAAGCTTTCTTT. This sequence encodes CASSSLQGSTEAFF.

The chain joins TRBV5-1 to TRBJ1-2, with TRBD1 matching 9 bases. Germline-derived CDR1 and CDR2 are SGHRS and YFSETQ. The CDR3 is made up of 14 amino acids. The V gene end was trimmed by 4 bases and the J gene end by 4 bases; junction bases not matched to a gene: 5. The CDR3 loop is CASSDGQGSYGYTF. CDR3 sequence (DNA): TGCGCCAGCAGCGACGGACAGGGGAGCTATGGCTACACCTTC. The full variable domain, its missing parts supplied by reference TRBV5-1 and TRBJ1-2, is KAGVTQTPRYLIKTRGQQVTLSCSPISGHRSVSWYQQTPGQGLQFLFEYFSETQRNKGNFPGRFSGRQFSNSRSEMNVSTLELGDSALYLCASSDGQGSYGYTFGSGTRLTVV.

This clone was seen just once. The J gene is TRBJ2-1, the V gene TRBV28; D perhaps matches TRBD2 (6 bases). The germline V and J ends were trimmed by 4 bases and 0 bases, with 28 bases remaining between them. This CDR3 spans 21 amino acids. CDR1 is MDHEN, CDR2 SYDVKM, per germline. The CDR3 reads CASSSTTGSRGEKSSYNEQFF. Here the CDR3 DNA reads TGTGCCAGCAGTTCCACGACCGGAAGTCGCGGGGAAAAAAGCTCCTACAATGAGCAGTTCTTC. The complete variable domain, with remaining parts taken from reference TRBV28 and TRBJ2-1, reads DVKVTQSSRYLVKRTGEKVFLECVQDMDHENMFWYRQDPGLGLRLIYFSYDVKMKEKGDIPEGYSVSREKKERFSLILESASTNQTSMYLCASSSTTGSRGEKSSYNEQFFGPGTRLTVL.

This clone was recorded only once. V usage is TRBV27 and J usage is TRBJ2-2; possible D gene TRBD1, 5 bases. Trimming removed 2 bases from V and 5 bases from J, with 12 bases in between. Germline CDR1 and CDR2: MNHEY and SMNVEV (reference sequence). The CDR3 is made up of 15 amino acids. CDR3 bases: TGTGCCAGCAGTTTAACCAGGGTGGGGACCGGGGAGCTGTTTTTT. This translates into CASSLTRVGTGELFF.

V is TRBV6-1 and J is TRBJ1-6; 8 positions agree with TRBD1. Germline values: CDR1 MNHNS, CDR2 SASEGT. The trim removed 0 bases at V and 6 bases at J, leaving 7 bases unmatched. The CDR3 sequence is 17 residues long. The chain's CDR3 is CASSEALGDRGNSPLHF. The CDR3 coding sequence is TGTGCCAGCAGTGAAGCGCTAGGAGACAGGGGTAATTCACCCCTCCACTTT.

V usage is TRBV11-2 and J usage is TRBJ2-7; 14 nucleotides align to TRBD2. The length of the CDR3 is 15 residues. J was trimmed by 7 bases and V by 5 bases; bases with no gene match: 7. CDR1 and CDR2 (germline): SGHAT, FQNNGV. CDR3 region: CASSQGLAGVEEQYF. The CDR3 nucleotides read TGTGCCAGCAGCCAGGGACTAGCGGGAGTCGAGGAGCAGTACTTC.

This chain connects TRBV5-1 to TRBJ2-1; possible D gene TRBD1, 5 bases. Germline CDR1 is SGHRS and CDR2 is YFSETQ. CDR3 length equals 17 residues. The germline V and J ends were trimmed by 4 bases and 5 bases, with 22 bases remaining between them. The CDR3 coding sequence is TGCGCCAGCAGCAACTGGCCAAGGGGCCCCACAAACAATGAGCAGTTCTTC. Amino acid sequence: CASSNWPRGPTNNEQFF.

The chain joins TRBV7-6 to TRBJ2-7, with D hard to call. Trimming left V 1 base short and J 5 bases short, with 6 bases between. CDR1 is SGHVS, CDR2 FNYEAQ, per germline. The CDR3 is 12 amino acids. CDR3 region: CASSLVTDEQYF. In nucleotides, the CDR3 is TGTGCCAGCAGCTTAGTTACGGACGAGCAGTACTTC.

The chain recombines TRBV5-4 with TRBJ2-7; 13 bases match TRBD2. CDR3 size: 15 residues. Germline V gene sequence: CDR1 SGHNT, CDR2 YYREEE (reference sequence). Trimming removed 4 bases from V and 4 bases from J; junction bases left unmatched: 5. CDR3 nucleotides: TGTGCCAGCAGCCCGGGACTAGCGGGATCATACGAGCAGTACTTC. The encoded protein is CASSPGLAGSYEQYF.

V usage is TRBV28 and J usage is TRBJ2-3; TRBD2 might be the D (5 bases). Germline values: CDR1 MDHEN, CDR2 SYDVKM. The CDR3 length is 15 residues. Trimming stripped 8 bases from V and 0 bases from J, with 15 bases between. CDR3 sequence (DNA): TGTGCCAGCTCCATCGCGGGCTCTAGCACAGATACGCAGTATTTT. Translated, it gives CASSIAGSSTDTQYF. Looking up the rest from reference TRBV28 and TRBJ2-3 gives the full variable domain: DVKVTQSSRYLVKRTGEKVFLECVQDMDHENMFWYRQDPGLGLRLIYFSYDVKMKEKGDIPEGYSVSREKKERFSLILESASTNQTSMYLCASSIAGSSTDTQYFGPGTRLTVL.

The chain links TRBV12-5 to TRBJ2-4, with TRBD2 matching over 12 bases. Germline CDR1 and CDR2: LGHNT and FRNRAP. The CDR3 runs 20 residues. V shed 0 bases, J shed 2 bases, and the junction held 11 bases outside the gene matches. CDR3 sequence (DNA): TGTGCTAGTGGTTTGGTACTAGCGGGGGGACAGGCGATTACCAAAAACATTCAGTACTTC. Translating it yields CASGLVLAGGQAITKNIQYF.

The chain has TRBV9 and TRBJ2-7, with 7 nucleotides matching TRBD1. Germline-derived CDR1 and CDR2 are SGDLS and YYNGEE. V gave up 4 bases and J gave up 7 bases; unmatched junction bases: 11. The CDR3 consists of 14 residues. This chain's CDR3 is CASSFTGEKGEQYF. CDR3 DNA: TGTGCCAGCAGCTTTACAGGGGAAAAGGGGGAGCAGTACTTC.

The genes are TRBV4-1 and TRBJ2-7; TRBD1 might be the D (5 bases). V dropped 4 bases and J dropped 4 bases, with 17 bases sitting between them. The CDR3 loop spans 15 amino acids. CDR1 MGHRA and CDR2 YSYEKL come from the germline V gene. CDR3 loop: CASSPRRVVKYEQYF. The CDR3 DNA reads as TGCGCCAGCAGCCCCCGCAGGGTGGTAAAGTACGAGCAGTACTTC.

This chain joins TRBV29-1 and TRBJ2-1; TRBD2 agrees at 7 bases. CDR1 and CDR2 (germline): SQVTM, ANQGSEA. Trimming cost V 4 bases and J 6 bases; bases outside gene matches: 6. This CDR3 has 13 residues. The CDR3 DNA is TGCAGCGTTGTTGCGGGAGTTGCCAATGAGCAGTTCTTC. It is translated as CSVVAGVANEQFF.

CDR3 in DNA: TGCAGCGTTCCTGTGGCAGGTAGAGATACGCAGTATTTT. It specifies CSVPVAGRDTQYF. The rearrangement joins TRBV29-1 to TRBJ2-3; D uncertain. The V end lost 5 bases, the J end lost 5 bases, and 14 bases lay between the germline ends. Germline V CDR1 and CDR2: SQVTM, ANQGSEA. This CDR3 is 13 amino acids long.

The chain links TRBV20-1 to TRBJ1-2; D is unclear. In germline, CDR1 is DFQATT, CDR2 SNEGSKA (reference sequence). V lost 5 bases to trimming and J lost 8 bases, with 6 bases between them. There are 9 residues in the CDR3. CDR3 region: CSAPGGYTF. CDR3 DNA: TGCAGTGCTCCGGGGGGCTACACCTTC.

This clone came up a few times. This chain uses TRBV5-1 with TRBJ1-1, with TRBD1 identical over 8 bases. This CDR3 has 16 amino acids. The germline V gene encodes CDR1 SGHRS and CDR2 YFSETQ. The V and J ends lost 9 bases and 4 bases, in that order; junction bases with no gene match: 17. CDR3 coding DNA: TGCGCCACTACCACCGACAGGGGCGCGGGTTCCACTGAAGCTTTCTTT. Protein sequence: CATTTDRGAGSTEAFF. Full variable domain (outside the CDR3, taken from reference TRBV5-1 and TRBJ1-1): KAGVTQTPRYLIKTRGQQVTLSCSPISGHRSVSWYQQTPGQGLQFLFEYFSETQRNKGNFPGRFSGRQFSNSRSEMNVSTLELGDSALYLCATTTDRGAGSTEAFFGQGTRLTVV.

The chain joins TRBV7-6 to TRBJ2-7, with 13 bases fitting TRBD2. Germline V gene lookup returns CDR1 SGHVS and CDR2 FNYEAQ. CDR3 length: 16 amino acids. The J segment lost 6 bases and the V segment lost 4 bases, leaving 9 bases of the junction unmatched. The CDR3 loop is CASSSGLAGNGLEQYF. The CDR3 coding sequence is TGTGCCAGCAGCTCGGGACTAGCGGGGAACGGCCTCGAGCAGTACTTC.

The rearrangement uses TRBV18 and TRBJ1-1, with 7 bases aligning to TRBD1. The CDR3 loop spans 16 amino acids. Germline V CDR1 and CDR2: KGHSH, LQKENI. Unmatched junction bases numbered 10, after V lost 6 bases and J lost 0 bases. This chain's CDR3 is CASSLYTGVMNTEAFF. The CDR3 DNA sequence: TGTGCCAGCTCGCTGTATACAGGGGTAATGAACACTGAAGCTTTCTTT.

On this clone itself: A read error is possible here, since a much larger clone lies one base away. The chain uses TRBV4-1 and TRBJ2-3, with 10 bases lining up with TRBD2. J was trimmed by 10 bases and V by 4 bases; bases with no gene match: 8. The CDR3 is 14 amino acids. Germline V gene sequence: CDR1 MGHRA, CDR2 YSYEKL. The CDR3 DNA sequence: TGCGCCAGCAGCCCGCTAGCGGGGGAGGATGCGCAGTATTTT. Amino acids: CASSPLAGEDAQYF.

The chain uses TRBV27 and TRBJ1-5; TRBD1 matches at 7 bases. Germline trimming cut 2 bases from V and 7 bases from J; bases unmatched to any gene: 5. Germline CDR1 is MNHEY and CDR2 is SMNVEV (reference sequence). CDR3 length: 14 amino acids. The CDR3 loop is CASSLQGGWQPQHF. CDR3 DNA: TGTGCCAGCAGTTTACAGGGGGGATGGCAGCCCCAGCATTTT.